The next 19 T cell receptor beta chains were all read from a single sample in a study of blood T cells in healthy people across ages. PCR was performed a second time for about 6 to 11 cycles using a sample-barcoded 5' primer and a J-beta primer mix. TCRdb analysed the 5' RACE reads with MiXCR anew, one entry per CDR3 protein. The data show around 1,000,000 distinct CDR3 sequences, under 30% seen once. These data were also reused for a study on T cells of mothers and their children.

Sequencing was carried out using blood. These receptors were taken from a girl aged 2 to 10 in good health.

The J gene is TRBJ2-1, the V gene TRBV10-2, with a possible D match to TRBD2 (5 bases). The CDR3 contains 13 residues. Germline-derived CDR1 and CDR2 are WSHSY and SAAADI. The V end was cut by 11 bases, the J end by 5 bases, with 16 bases between. The CDR3 protein is CAGTSDSNNEQFF. The DNA for the CDR3 is TGCGCCGGCACCTCGGACTCAAACAATGAGCAGTTCTTC.

This clonotype was counted a few times. V usage is TRBV28 and J usage is TRBJ2-1, with 10 bases that match TRBD2. CDR3 size: 16 residues. Trimming at V came to 2 bases and at J to 2 bases, leaving 3 bases not matched to a gene. Germline V gene sequence: CDR1 MDHEN, CDR2 SYDVKM. This CDR3 reads CASSLRSGGAYNEQFF. CDR3 bases: TGTGCCAGCAGTTTAAGGAGCGGGGGGGCCTACAATGAGCAGTTCTTC. Filled out from reference TRBV28 and TRBJ2-1, the complete variable domain reads DVKVTQSSRYLVKRTGEKVFLECVQDMDHENMFWYRQDPGLGLRLIYFSYDVKMKEKGDIPEGYSVSREKKERFSLILESASTNQTSMYLCASSLRSGGAYNEQFFGPGTRLTVL.

V gene TRBV5-1 combines with J gene TRBJ2-1, with D hard to call. Germline values: CDR1 SGHRS, CDR2 YFSETQ. The CDR3 runs to 15 residues. V was cut by 0 bases and J by 3 bases, with 10 bases left in between. CDR3 DNA: TGCGCCAGCAGCTTGGTCTCGGCAGACTACAATGAGCAGTTCTTC. Protein: CASSLVSADYNEQFF.

To note about this clonotype: The junction does not match germline at one end; this may be a read error. This chain joins TRBV7-9 and TRBJ2-5; 7 bases fit TRBD2. CDR3 length: 12 residues. Germline V gives CDR1 SEHNR, CDR2 FQNEAQ (reference sequence). This CDR3 is CASSSFKRDSTF. In DNA, the CDR3 is TGTGCCAGCAGCTCCTTCAAGCGGGATAGTACCTTC.

The chain has TRBV20-1 and TRBJ1-1; the D is unclear. This CDR3 contains 13 residues. Deletions cut 6 bases from V and 3 bases from J, with 14 bases between. Germline CDR1 reads DFQATT; CDR2 reads SNEGSKA (reference sequence). CDR3 nucleotide sequence: TGCAGTGCCGGCGAGCCAGACCACACTGAAGCTTTCTTT. Protein: CSAGEPDHTEAFF.

In this sample, this clonotype turned up many times. The junction shows a germline mismatch at one end, possibly a read error. The chain joins TRBV5-1 to TRBJ2-7, with 7 bases that match TRBD1. Germline CDR1 and CDR2: SGHRS and YFSETQ. The CDR3 extends over 13 amino acids. CDR3 sequence (DNA): TGTGCCAGCAGCCCGACAGGGAACTACGAGCAGTACTTC. Its protein is CASSPTGNYEQYF.

This chain connects TRBV29-1 to TRBJ2-4, with 11 bases fitting TRBD2. Germline-derived CDR1 and CDR2 are SQVTM and ANQGSEA. This CDR3 has 12 amino acids. V lost 6 bases and J lost 7; bases outside the gene matches: 2. In nucleotides, the CDR3 is TGCAGCGTCGGGACTAGCGGTAACATTCAGTACTTC. Translated: CSVGTSGNIQYF.

This clonotype was observed a handful of times. The chain employs TRBV28 and TRBJ2-5; D possibly matches TRBD1 or TRBD2 (6 bases each). The DNA end lines up better with TRBJ2-7; the J call may be wrong. Germline V CDR1 and CDR2: MDHEN, SYDVKM. CDR3 length: 16 residues. CDR3 region: CASSLMAGVSGAEQYF. CDR3 DNA: TGTGCCAGCAGTTTAATGGCGGGTGTTTCGGGGGCCGAGCAGTACTTC.

This clonotype has ten or more counts. The rearrangement joins TRBV15 to TRBJ2-7; 7 bases fit TRBD1. This CDR3 is 12 amino acids long. Germline-derived CDR1 and CDR2 are LNHNV and YYDKDF (reference sequence). J lost 5 bases, V lost 2 bases, and 0 bases had no gene match. The DNA of the CDR3 is TGTGCCACCAGCAGACAGGGGGACGAGCAGTACTTC. This translates into CATSRQGDEQYF. The full variable domain, in which reference TRBV15 and TRBJ2-7 provide the parts outside the CDR3, is DAMVIQNPRYQVTQFGKPVTLSCSQTLNHNVMYWYQQKSSQAPKLLFHYYDKDFNNEADTPDNFQSRRPNTSFCFLDIRSPGLGDTAMYLCATSRQGDEQYFGPGTRLTVT.

Only a few counts were recorded for this clonotype. This chain joins TRBV10-3 and TRBJ1-1, with a possible D match to TRBD1 (6 bases). The CDR3 contains 14 residues. V lost 6 bases, J lost 2 bases, and 13 bases lay in between. Germline values: CDR1 ENHRY, CDR2 SYGVKD. The CDR3 protein is CAIRTTGFNTEAFF. CDR3 nucleotides: TGTGCCATCAGGACAACAGGGTTCAACACTGAAGCTTTCTTT.

The sample holds a few counts of this clonotype. The V gene is TRBV29-1, the J gene TRBJ1-2, with TRBD1 matching over 10 bases. The CDR3 runs 13 residues. The ends lost 6 bases at V and 4 bases at J; junction bases unmatched: 5. CDR1 and CDR2 (germline): SQVTM, ANQGSEA. The CDR3 here is CSVNDRGPYGYTF. As DNA, the CDR3 is TGCAGCGTCAACGACAGGGGGCCCTATGGCTACACCTTC. Supplemented by reference TRBV29-1 and TRBJ1-2, the full variable domain reads SAVISQKPSRDICQRGTSLTIQCQVDSQVTMMFWYRQQPGQSLTLIATANQGSEATYESGFVIDKFPISRPNLTFSTLTVSNMSPEDSSIYLCSVNDRGPYGYTFGSGTRLTVV.

The rearrangement links TRBV20-1 to TRBJ2-7, with 7 nucleotides matching TRBD2. The V and J ends lost 0 bases and 6 bases, in that order; junction bases with no gene match: 11. From germline, CDR1 is DFQATT and CDR2 SNEGSKA (reference sequence). The CDR3 spans 15 residues. CDR3 residues: CSARDPREGQGEQYF. The CDR3, as DNA: TGCAGTGCTAGAGATCCGAGGGAGGGCCAGGGCGAGCAGTACTTC.

The chain joins TRBV20-1 to TRBJ1-2; 8 nucleotides line up with TRBD1. The junction had 7 bases not matched to a gene; V was cut back by 5 bases and J by 5 bases. The germline V gene encodes CDR1 DFQATT and CDR2 SNEGSKA (reference sequence). The CDR3 has 13 amino acids. In DNA form, the CDR3 reads TGCAGTGCTCCGACAGGGGCAGGGTATGGCTACACCTTC. It specifies CSAPTGAGYGYTF.

This clonotype was seen ten or more times. This chain uses TRBV7-8 with TRBJ2-1; D is possibly TRBD2 (6 bases). V was pared by 5 bases and J by 6 bases, with 20 bases between. This CDR3 spans 16 amino acids. From germline, CDR1 is SGHVS and CDR2 FQNEAQ. The CDR3 nucleotides read TGTGCCAGCAGCATCATACCGGGACTCCCATTCAATGAGCAGTTCTTC. It is translated as CASSIIPGLPFNEQFF.

This clonotype was found a few times. The J gene is TRBJ1-1, the V gene TRBV28; unclear D gene. Trimming left V 3 bases short and J 0 bases short, with 5 bases between. The CDR3 runs 13 residues. Germline V gene lookup returns CDR1 MDHEN and CDR2 SYDVKM. CDR3 sequence: CASSFDMNTEAFF. The CDR3 region has the DNA TGTGCCAGCAGTTTCGACATGAACACTGAAGCTTTCTTT. The full variable domain, rest sourced from reference TRBV28 and TRBJ1-1, is DVKVTQSSRYLVKRTGEKVFLECVQDMDHENMFWYRQDPGLGLRLIYFSYDVKMKEKGDIPEGYSVSREKKERFSLILESASTNQTSMYLCASSFDMNTEAFFGQGTRLTVV.

The sample holds a few counts of this clonotype. The chain is built from TRBV2 and TRBJ1-4; the D gene is possibly TRBD1 (6 bases). Per the germline V gene, CDR1 is SNHLY and CDR2 is FYNNEI. This CDR3 has 14 residues. Trimming took 7 bases from V and 8 from J, leaving 17 bases between them. The CDR3 sequence: CASTPRTDGEKLFF. In DNA, the CDR3 is TGTGCCAGCACCCCACGGACAGACGGAGAAAAACTGTTTTTT.

This clonotype was counted only a few times. The V call is TRBV28, the J call TRBJ2-3, with 13 bases aligning to TRBD2. The CDR3 is 17 amino acids. Germline V gene data show CDR1 as MDHEN and CDR2 as SYDVKM. V was pared by 3 bases and J by 0 bases, with 3 bases of the junction left unmatched. The CDR3, as DNA: TGTGCCAGCAGTTTGACGACTAGCGGGGGGAGCACAGATACGCAGTATTTT. Encoded protein: CASSLTTSGGSTDTQYF.

This clonotype has only a few counts. The rearrangement uses TRBV11-1 and TRBJ2-5; no clear D. CDR3 length: 14 amino acids. Trimming pared 3 bases from V and 11 bases from J, leaving 19 bases between. Looked up from germline, CDR1 is SGHAT and CDR2 is FQDESV (reference sequence). The CDR3 coding sequence is TGTGCCAGCAGCTTTAGGGTAACGGTCGGAGAGCAGTACTTC. Its translation: CASSFRVTVGEQYF.

The chain carries TRBV7-9 and TRBJ2-1, with D possibly called TRBD1 or TRBD2 (5 bases each). V was cut by 4 bases and J by 8 bases, with 12 bases left in between. The CDR3 contains 13 residues. Germline V gene data show CDR1 as SEHNR and CDR2 as FQNEAQ (reference sequence). CDR3 in DNA: TGTGCCAGCAGCTATCCATCGGGGCATGAGCAGTTCTTC. Its protein is CASSYPSGHEQFF.